This TCR beta chain appears in the sequencing data of a study of cytomegalovirus exposure and HLA in healthy donors. PCR was performed using 60 Vbeta and 13 Jbeta primers. Some clones are missing from TCRdb's copy, which holds only in-frame ones; the method was immunoSEQ multiplex PCR. The sample carries some 150,000 clones, around three quarters recorded once. The V and J ends lost 1 base and 12 bases respectively, with 13 bases between them. Germline values: CDR1 SEHNR, CDR2 FQNEAQ (reference sequence). The CDR3 is 13 amino acids. The rearrangement links TRBV7-9 to TRBJ2-1, with D perhaps matching TRBD2 (6 bases). The sample taken for sequencing was PBMCs. The TCR comes from a man aged 40-50 years in good health and CMV-seronegative. CDR3 residues: CASSLGGERGQFF. The CDR3 region has the DNA TGTGCCAGCAGCTTAGGGGGGGAAAGGGGGCAGTTCTTC.